The clone carrying this T cell receptor (beta chain) was counted once. Germline CDR1 LNHNV, CDR2 YYDKDF (reference sequence). The CDR3 consists of 14 residues. Trimming took 4 bases from V and 6 from J, leaving 10 bases between them. This entry belongs to a study of blood T cell repertoires in COVID-19. Using immunoSEQ multiplex PCR, the repertoire was profiled, and TCRdb retains in-frame clones only, with some absent. The profile covers 200,000 to 300,000 clones, with approximately 83% appearing a single time and just over 3% taken by the ten largest. This chain uses TRBV15 with TRBJ2-6, with D perhaps TRBD2 (5 bases). The clonotype was recovered from a woman in her twenties or thirties who had recovered from COVID-19. The specimen sequenced was peripheral blood. The CDR3 nucleotides read TGTGCCACCAGCAAGGAGGCGGTGGCCAACGTCCTGACTTTC. This gives the protein CATSKEAVANVLTF.